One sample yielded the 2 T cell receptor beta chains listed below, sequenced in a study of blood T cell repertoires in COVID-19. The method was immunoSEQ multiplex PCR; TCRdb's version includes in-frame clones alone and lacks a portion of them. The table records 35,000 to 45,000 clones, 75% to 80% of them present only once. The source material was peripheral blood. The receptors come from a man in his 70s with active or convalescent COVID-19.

CDR3 loop: CASSIEFEMGRSYEQYF. The CDR3 nucleotides are TGTGCCAGTAGTATAGAGTTTGAGATGGGGAGGTCCTACGAGCAGTACTTC. This chain joins TRBV19 and TRBJ2-7, with a possible D match to TRBD2 (6 bases). With 0 bases removed from V and 1 base from J, the gap between germline ends came to 16 bases. The CDR3 length is 17 residues. Germline values: CDR1 LNHDA, CDR2 SQIVND (reference sequence).

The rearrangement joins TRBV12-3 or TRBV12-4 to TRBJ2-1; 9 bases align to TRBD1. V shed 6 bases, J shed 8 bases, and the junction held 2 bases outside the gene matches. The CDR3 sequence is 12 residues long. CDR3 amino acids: CASRGQGYEQFF. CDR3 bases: TGTGCCAGCAGAGGACAGGGGTATGAGCAGTTCTTC.